What follows describes a single T cell receptor beta chain. Its specificity is not known. The sample is drawn from a study of cytomegalovirus exposure and HLA in healthy donors. Study results and limitations: That first-cohort TCR clusters tended to co-occur in the roughly 130 validation repertoires was found in a later analysis. Most TCR sequences were uncommon, yet certain public TCRs appeared in many donors. It was approximately 150 TCR beta chains that were listed as cytomegalovirus-associated.

TCRdb's copy holds only in-frame clones and misses some; the assay was immunoSEQ multiplex PCR. This sample has some 150,000 clones, with more than 75% found just once. This CDR3 is 13 amino acids long. Trimming shortened V by 5 bases and J by 4 bases, and 11 bases separated the two germline ends. CDR1 and CDR2 from the germline V gene are MDHEN and SYDVKM. The V call is TRBV28, the J call TRBJ1-1; D possibly corresponds to TRBD1 (6 bases). The sequenced sample consisted of PBMCs. The clonotype was recovered from a man aged 18-30 years in good health and CMV-seronegative. The CDR3 bases are TGTGCCAGCAGTCCTCCGACAGGCACTGAAGCTTTCTTT. Protein product: CASSPPTGTEAFF.